These T cell receptor beta chains were read from a single sample in a study of low-dose radiotherapy and immunotherapy resistance in tumors. In TCRdb, the reads were re-called with MiXCR into one record per CDR3 protein. Of some 52,000 distinct CDR3 sequences listed, approximately 33% are singletons. The sample was PBMCs, taken after low-dose radiotherapy plus immunotherapy. The origin of the receptors is a male donor with rectosigmoid adenocarcinoma. The CDR3 runs from the conserved cysteine through the conserved F or W. D genes are given only for firm matches. For some rows the clone size is stated as once, few or many, or as a class when expanded; others skip it.

TGCAGTGCTGCCCCGGGGGGCAGAGAGACCCAGTACTTC | CSAAPGGRETQYF | NA | many | TRBJ2-5 | TRBV20-1
TGTGCCAGCAGTTTAGGGCTAGCGGGACCGACCTACGAGCAGTACTTC | CASSLGLAGPTYEQYF | TRBD2 | NA | TRBJ2-7 | TRBV28
TGTGCCAGCAGTGGCGACCGCATGGGTACTGAAGCTTTCTTT | CASSGDRMGTEAFF | NA | NA | TRBJ1-1 | TRBV6-6
TGTGCCAGCACCACGCGTGTGGGGGGCACAGATACGCAGTATTTT | CASTTRVGGTDTQYF | NA | NA | TRBJ2-3 | TRBV28
TGCAGCGTTGAAACCCCCGCCCGGGCAGATACGCAGTATTTT | CSVETPARADTQYF | NA | many | TRBJ2-3 | TRBV29-1
TGTGCCAGCAGTCTGCAGACAACCTCCTACAATGAGCAGTTCTTC | CASSLQTTSYNEQFF | NA | many | TRBJ2-1 | TRBV25-1
TGTGCCAGCAGCGTAGGGACAGGGCTTCCCGGGGAGCTGTTTTTT | CASSVGTGLPGELFF | TRBD1 | NA | TRBJ2-2 | TRBV9
TGCAGTGCTAGAGAACATAGCTTCACCACCGGGGAGCTGTTTTTT | CSAREHSFTTGELFF | NA | many | TRBJ2-2 | TRBV20-1
TGCAGCGTTGTGAATCGGGGGGCGCCCCGCGAGCAGTACTTC | CSVVNRGAPREQYF | NA | NA | TRBJ2-7 | TRBV29-1
TGTGCCAGCAGCTTGAACATAGGGATCTACAATGAGCAGTTCTTC | CASSLNIGIYNEQFF | NA | many | TRBJ2-1 | TRBV7-2
TGTGCCAGCAGTCAAAGACGGCAGGGACTAGCGGGAGACAATGAGCAGTTCTTC | CASSQRRQGLAGDNEQFF | TRBD2 | NA | TRBJ2-1 | TRBV28
TGCGCCAGCAGTCAACCGGGACAAGGCGCCTATGGCTACACCTTC | CASSQPGQGAYGYTF | NA | many | TRBJ1-2 | TRBV4-3
TGTGCCAGCAGCCCGTCAGGGGGCGCGGGCTATGGCTACACCTTC | CASSPSGGAGYGYTF | TRBD1 | many | TRBJ1-2 | TRBV7-2
TGCAGCGTAGCGGACCTTGGTGGAAACACCATATATTTT | CSVADLGGNTIYF | NA | many | TRBJ1-3 | TRBV29-1
TGTGCCAGCCCTTCCTTCGGGGAACAGGGACGGGAGACCCAGTACTTC | CASPSFGEQGRETQYF | NA | NA | TRBJ2-5 | TRBV7-3
TGTGCCATCAGGGCGCAAGGAGGCACAGATACGCAGTATTTT | CAIRAQGGTDTQYF | NA | many | TRBJ2-3 | TRBV10-3
TGCGCCAGCAAGGCGCGGGGGGGAACCGGGGAGCTGTTTTTT | CASKARGGTGELFF | TRBD2 | NA | TRBJ2-2 | TRBV5-1
TGTGCCAGCAGCTCACCATTAGCGGGAGGTAGAAATGAGCAGTTCTTC | CASSSPLAGGRNEQFF | TRBD2 | few | TRBJ2-1 | TRBV3-1
TGTGCCAGCACACGAGGGGATCACGAGCAGTACTTC | CASTRGDHEQYF | NA | NA | TRBJ2-7 | TRBV28
TGTGCCAGCAGCCCCCTAGCGGGCGGAAACATTCAGTACTTC | CASSPLAGGNIQYF | TRBD2 | few | TRBJ2-4 | TRBV12-3/TRBV12-4
TGTGCCAGCAGTTTAACCGGACAGGGGATAGGGTTCAATGGCTACACCTTC | CASSLTGQGIGFNGYTF | TRBD1 | many | TRBJ1-2 | TRBV28
TGTGCCAGCAGTTACCCCGGGACAGGACTCTACGAGCAGTACTTC | CASSYPGTGLYEQYF | TRBD1 | many | TRBJ2-7 | TRBV7-2
TGTGCCAGCAGCTTTTGGATCAATGAGCAGTTCTTC | CASSFWINEQFF | NA | NA | TRBJ2-1 | TRBV5-8
TGTGCCAGCAGTTCCACTAGCGGACCCTACGAGCAGTACTTC | CASSSTSGPYEQYF | TRBD2 | many | TRBJ2-7 | TRBV12-3/TRBV12-4
TGTGCCAGCAGCACCGGGACAGGGGCCCACAATAGCAATCAGCCCCAGCATTTT | CASSTGTGAHNSNQPQHF | TRBD1 | NA | TRBJ1-5 | TRBV7-4
TGTGCCAGCAGCCGTAGCTGGCCTAGCACAGATACGCAGTATTTT | CASSRSWPSTDTQYF | NA | NA | TRBJ2-3 | TRBV4-2
TGCGCCAGCAGCCAAGATCGATGGGGGAGGGATGAGCAGTTCTTC | CASSQDRWGRDEQFF | TRBD2 | many | TRBJ2-1 | TRBV4-3
TGCGCCAGCAGCTTGGAAGGGGGAAGGACTGAAGCTTTCTTT | CASSLEGGRTEAFF | NA | NA | TRBJ1-1 | TRBV5-1
TGTGCCAGCAGTTACTCACGACGAGACAATGAGCAGTTCTTC | CASSYSRRDNEQFF | NA | NA | TRBJ2-1 | TRBV6-2/TRBV6-3
TGCAGCGTTGCTTCCCAGGGTGGGCACATTCAGTACTTC | CSVASQGGHIQYF | NA | few | TRBJ2-4 | TRBV29-1
TGTGCCAGCAGCTCGGGACAGGGGGCACCCCTCCACTTT | CASSSGQGAPLHF | TRBD1 | NA | TRBJ1-6 | TRBV11-3
TGTGCCAGCAGGAAGGACAGCGGATACAATTCACCCCTCCACTTT | CASRKDSGYNSPLHF | NA | many | TRBJ1-6 | TRBV6-2/TRBV6-3
TGTGCCAGCAGCTTCTCCGCGGGCGTCCAAGAGACCCAGTACTTC | CASSFSAGVQETQYF | NA | many | TRBJ2-5 | TRBV11-1
TGTGCCAGCAGGCCCCCAGGGACAGGCTATGAGCAGTTCTTC | CASRPPGTGYEQFF | TRBD1 | many | TRBJ2-1 | TRBV7-6
TGCGCCAGCAGCCAAGATGTTTCCCAGGGATTACGTTATTCACCCCTCCACTTT | CASSQDVSQGLRYSPLHF | NA | many | TRBJ1-6 | TRBV4-3
TGCAGCGTAGACAGCAACACTGAAGCTTTCTTT | CSVDSNTEAFF | NA | NA | TRBJ1-1 | TRBV29-1
TGTGCCAGCCGTTTAGGGGATACGCAGTATTTT | CASRLGDTQYF | NA | few | TRBJ2-3 | TRBV6-2/TRBV6-3
TGTGCCAGCAGCTTAGTCGGGGCGATTTCCTACAATGAGCAGTTCTTC | CASSLVGAISYNEQFF | NA | many | TRBJ2-1 | TRBV7-8
TGTGCCAGCTCACCACCCGACGGAGTAGCCAAAAACATTCAGTACTTC | CASSPPDGVAKNIQYF | NA | many | TRBJ2-4 | TRBV18
TGTGCCAGCAGTTTACCCCACGCGGTTAATTCACCCCTCCACTTT | CASSLPHAVNSPLHF | NA | NA | TRBJ1-6 | TRBV28
TGTGCCAGCAGTTTGGGCGGGAAAGAGACCCAGTACTTC | CASSLGGKETQYF | NA | many | TRBJ2-5 | TRBV28
TGTGCCAGCAGTGAGGCTGGATTATTCAATCAGCCCCAGCATTTT | CASSEAGLFNQPQHF | NA | NA | TRBJ1-5 | TRBV6-1
TGCGCCAGCAGCCAAGAGGCTTGGGCCACCGCCCGGTTC | CASSQEAWATARF | NA | many | TRBJ2-1 | TRBV4-3
TGTGCCAGCAGCTTGGTGACTAGCGGAGAGGAGACCCAGTACTTC | CASSLVTSGEETQYF | TRBD2 | NA | TRBJ2-5 | TRBV5-4
TGCGCCAGCAGCTTCGGCGGGGCTTACAATGAGCAGTTCTTC | CASSFGGAYNEQFF | NA | many | TRBJ2-1 | TRBV5-1
TGTGCCAGCAGGCCCGGACTAGCGGGGGCCCTCACAGATACGCAGTATTTT | CASRPGLAGALTDTQYF | TRBD2 | few | TRBJ2-3 | TRBV7-2
TGTGCCAGCAGCTTGTCTGGCGGGGGGGCGAATGGGGAGCTGTTTTTT | CASSLSGGGANGELFF | TRBD2 | NA | TRBJ2-2 | TRBV5-4
TGTGCCAGCAGTTACGGGTTGGGGCTAGCGGGCTCCTACGAGCAGTACTTC | CASSYGLGLAGSYEQYF | TRBD2 | few | TRBJ2-7 | TRBV6-2/TRBV6-3
TGTGCCAGCAGTGAAAGGTCTAGCGGGGTGAGCTCCTACAATGAGCAGTTCTTC | CASSERSSGVSSYNEQFF | TRBD2 | few | TRBJ2-1 | TRBV6-1
TGTGCCAGCAGCTTTGGTACCTACGAGCAGTACTTC | CASSFGTYEQYF | NA | NA | TRBJ2-7 | TRBV11-1
TGTGCCAGCAGTGGGCCCGTGGGAGTGGGGTACTTC | CASSGPVGVGYF | NA | NA | TRBJ2-7 | TRBV25-1
TGTGCCAGCAGATCTAGGGGTGACGCCGGGGAGCTGTTTTTT | CASRSRGDAGELFF | NA | NA | TRBJ2-2 | TRBV13
NA | CASSPPANTGELFFF | NA | NA | TRBJ2-2 | TRBV3-1
TGTGCCAGCAGTGAAGGGAAACGGCTTAGCTCCTACGAGCAGTACTTC | CASSEGKRLSSYEQYF | NA | many | TRBJ2-7 | TRBV6-2/TRBV6-3
TGTGCCAGCAGGCCCACCGGGACAGGAAACGTCCTGACTTTC | CASRPTGTGNVLTF | TRBD1 | NA | TRBJ2-6 | TRBV2
TGTGCCAGCAGTCCCCGGACAGGGGGAAGGTCACCCCTCCACTTT | CASSPRTGGRSPLHF | TRBD1 | many | TRBJ1-6 | TRBV12-3/TRBV12-4
TGTGCCAGCAGCTCGGACAGGGACAGGGGGGACACCCAGTACTTC | CASSSDRDRGDTQYF | TRBD1 | many | TRBJ2-5 | TRBV12-3/TRBV12-4
TGTGCCAGCAGCTTCGCGTCGGCTAGCGGGGAGGAGACCCAGTACTTC | CASSFASASGEETQYF | TRBD2 | many | TRBJ2-5 | TRBV11-2
TGCAGTGCTAGAGGGTCCGGGACAGGGGACAGCGAGCAGTACTTC | CSARGSGTGDSEQYF | TRBD1 | many | TRBJ2-7 | TRBV20-1
TGTGCCAGCAGTTACACGACAGGTGAAGCTTTCTTT | CASSYTTGEAFF | NA | many | TRBJ1-1 | TRBV6-5